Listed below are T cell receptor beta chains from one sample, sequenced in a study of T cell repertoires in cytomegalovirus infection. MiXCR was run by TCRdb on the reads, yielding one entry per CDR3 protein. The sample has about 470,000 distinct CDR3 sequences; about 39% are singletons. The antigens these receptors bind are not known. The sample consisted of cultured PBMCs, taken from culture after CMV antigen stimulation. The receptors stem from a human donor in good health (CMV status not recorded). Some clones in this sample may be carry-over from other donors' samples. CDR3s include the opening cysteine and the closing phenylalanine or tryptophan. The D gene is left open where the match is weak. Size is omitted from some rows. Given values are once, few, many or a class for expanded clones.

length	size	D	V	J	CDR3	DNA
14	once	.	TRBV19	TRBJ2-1	CASSPSNRLNEQFF	TGTGCCAGTAGTCCCTCTAACCGATTGAATGAGCAGTTCTTC
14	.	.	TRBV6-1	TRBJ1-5	CASTKAGLNQPQHF	TGTGCCAGCACCAAAGCAGGGCTCAATCAGCCCCAGCATTTT
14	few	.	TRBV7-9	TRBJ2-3	CASSRYDSPDTQYF	TGTGCCAGCAGCCGATATGACAGCCCAGATACGCAGTATTTT
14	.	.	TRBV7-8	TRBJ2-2	CASSLVEAPGELFF	TGTGCCAGCAGCTTAGTCGAAGCTCCCGGGGAGCTGTTTTTT
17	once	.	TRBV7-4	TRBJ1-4	CASSFVGLGRGHEKLFF	TGTGCCAGCAGCTTTGTCGGATTAGGTCGGGGGCATGAAAAACTGTTTTTT
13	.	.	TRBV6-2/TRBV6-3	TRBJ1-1	CASSYSIQGEAFF	TGTGCCAGCAGTTACTCGATACAGGGAGAAGCTTTCTTT
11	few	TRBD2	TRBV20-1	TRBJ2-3	CSGGDTDTQYF	TGCAGCGGGGGGGACACAGATACGCAGTATTTT
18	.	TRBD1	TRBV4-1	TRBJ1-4	CASSQIIAGRGQDEKLFF	TGCGCCAGCAGCCAAATTATAGCCGGCAGGGGGCAAGATGAAAAACTGTTTTTT
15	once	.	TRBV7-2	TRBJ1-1	CASSLGAGRNTEAFF	TGTGCCAGCAGCTTAGGGGCCGGCAGGAACACTGAAGCTTTCTTT
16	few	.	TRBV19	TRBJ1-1	CASTDIASGMNTEAFF	TGTGCCAGTACCGACATCGCGAGTGGGATGAACACTGAAGCTTTCTTT
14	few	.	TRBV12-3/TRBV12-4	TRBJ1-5	CASRLQGINQPQHF	TGTGCCAGCAGGTTACAGGGAATCAATCAGCCCCAGCATTTT
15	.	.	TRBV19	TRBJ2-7	CASTPWPGGSYEQYF	TGTGCCAGTACTCCTTGGCCAGGAGGTTCCTACGAGCAGTACTTC
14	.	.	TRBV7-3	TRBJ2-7	CASATGDVPYEQYF	TGTGCCAGCGCAACCGGGGATGTGCCTTACGAGCAGTACTTC
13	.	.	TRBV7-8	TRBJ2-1	CASSSEGESEQFF	TGTGCCAGCAGCTCGGAAGGCGAAAGTGAGCAGTTCTTC
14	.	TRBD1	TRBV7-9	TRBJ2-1	CASSFQTGNNEQFF	TGTGCCAGCAGCTTCCAGACAGGGAACAATGAGCAGTTCTTC
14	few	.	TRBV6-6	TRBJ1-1	CASSYSIGDTEAFF	TGTGCCAGCAGTTACTCGATCGGGGACACTGAAGCTTTCTTT
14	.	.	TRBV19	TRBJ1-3	CASRRTPLGNTIYF	TGTGCCAGTAGACGGACTCCTCTTGGAAACACCATATATTTT
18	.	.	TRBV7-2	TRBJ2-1	CASSQGGQGVPSDDEQFF	TGTGCCAGCAGTCAGGGGGGGCAGGGGGTTCCCTCCGATGATGAGCAGTTCTTC
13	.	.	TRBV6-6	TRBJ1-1	CASSYGGRGEAFF	TGTGCCAGCAGTTACGGGGGGAGGGGTGAAGCTTTCTTT